A selection of T cell receptor beta chains follows, all from one sample in a study of shared clonotypes between healthy human individuals. Using immunoSEQ multiplex PCR, the repertoire was profiled, and TCRdb retains in-frame clones only, with some absent. The profile shows roughly 2.2 million clones, about 92% of them singletons. Sample: naive CD4+ T cells from PBMCs. The receptor set was obtained from a man between 18 and 29 years old in good health. Some clones in this sample may be carry-over from other donors' samples. CDR3s include the opening cysteine and the closing phenylalanine or tryptophan. D genes are given only for firm matches. Not all rows give a size; the values are once, few, many and, for expanded clones, a class.

size	D	V	J	CDR3	DNA
.	.	TRBV6-6	TRBJ1-3	CASSYATLTSGNTIYF	TGTGCCAGCAGTTACGCCACCCTCACGTCTGGAAACACCATATATTTT
.	.	TRBV7-2	TRBJ1-3	CASSRDWRRTRNTIYF	TGTGCCAGCAGCAGGGATTGGAGGAGGACTCGAAACACCATATATTTT
.	.	TRBV6-5	TRBJ2-7	CASSSGTYEQYF	TGTGCCAGCAGTTCCGGGACGTACGAGCAGTACTTC
.	TRBD1	TRBV7-3	TRBJ1-2	CASSLRTGADGYTF	TGTGCCAGCAGCTTAAGGACAGGGGCGGATGGCTACACCTTC
.	TRBD1	TRBV6-6	TRBJ1-2	CASRVQGARRGYTF	TGTGCCAGCAGGGTCCAGGGGGCGCGACGGGGCTACACCTTC
.	.	TRBV7-9	TRBJ2-7	CASSLADSYEQYF	TGTGCCAGCAGCTTGGCAGACTCCTACGAGCAGTACTTC
.	.	TRBV28	TRBJ1-5	CASISWTDNQPQHF	TGTGCCAGCATCTCCTGGACAGACAATCAGCCCCAGCATTTT
.	TRBD2	TRBV4-2	TRBJ2-3	CASSQAPAGGDTQYF	TGTGCCAGCAGCCAAGCCCCAGCGGGAGGAGATACGCAGTATTTT
.	TRBD1	TRBV15	TRBJ1-4	CATSRATGLEKLFF	TGTGCCACCAGCAGAGCGACAGGGTTGGAAAAACTGTTTTTT
.	TRBD1	TRBV6-1	TRBJ1-4	CASSVRRGPATNEKLFF	TGTGCCAGCAGTGTGAGAAGGGGGCCTGCAACTAATGAAAAACTGTTTTTT
.	.	TRBV14	TRBJ2-7	CASSQESRGPRGEQYF	TGTGCCAGCAGCCAAGAGTCTAGGGGACCCAGGGGCGAGCAGTACTTC
.	TRBD2	TRBV2	TRBJ2-1	CASSDVLAGVDEQFF	TGTGCCAGCAGTGATGTTCTAGCGGGAGTAGATGAGCAGTTCTTC
.	.	TRBV28	TRBJ2-3	CAPLLEQLDTQYF	TGTGCCCCCCTCTTAGAACAGTTAGATACGCAGTATTTT
once	TRBD1	TRBV7-9	TRBJ1-3	CASSSRGQKTGNTIYF	TGTGCCAGCAGCTCTCGGGGACAGAAGACTGGAAACACCATATATTTT